Below, 17 T cell receptor beta chains from the same sample are listed, as sequenced in a study of cytomegalovirus exposure and HLA in healthy donors. The repertoire was sequenced with immunoSEQ multiplex PCR; TCRdb's copy has only in-frame clones and lacks some. The data contain a few hundred thousand clones, around nine tenths of them singletons. The sample taken for sequencing was PBMCs. These receptor sequences come from a woman between 18 and 29 years old in good health and CMV-seronegative.

The CDR3 sequence is CASRPRGDGYGYTF. Here the CDR3 DNA reads TGTGCCAGCAGACCCAGAGGTGACGGCTATGGCTACACCTTC. This sequence joins TRBV5-4 and TRBJ1-2, with D unclear. Germline V gene sequence: CDR1 SGHNT, CDR2 YYREEE (reference sequence). V lost 5 bases and J 4 bases, leaving 15 bases between the germline ends. This CDR3 has 14 residues. Using reference TRBV5-4 and TRBJ1-2 for the parts outside the CDR3, the full variable domain is ETGVTQSPTHLIKTRGQQVTLRCSSQSGHNTVSWYQQALGQGPQFIFQYYREEENGRGNFPPRFSGLQFPNYSSELNVNALELDDSALYLCASRPRGDGYGYTFGSGTRLTVV.

This clone was detected a few times. J is TRBJ1-2 and V is TRBV27; D perhaps matches TRBD1 (5 bases). CDR3 length: 14 amino acids. Germline assignment: CDR1 MNHEY and CDR2 SMNVEV (reference sequence). The V and J ends lost 2 bases and 7 bases respectively, with 14 bases between them. The CDR3 reads CASSLGQGVSGYTF. The CDR3 DNA reads as TGTGCCAGCAGTTTAGGGCAGGGCGTAAGTGGCTACACCTTC.

The V gene is TRBV7-2, the J gene TRBJ2-1; perhaps TRBD2 as D (6 bases). Germline loops: CDR1 SGHTA, CDR2 FQGNSA. V was clipped by 0 bases and J by 2 bases, with 8 bases between them. This CDR3 comprises 15 residues. The CDR3 DNA reads as TGTGCCAGCAGCTTAGCAGGGGAGGCCTACAATGAGCAGTTCTTC. Translated: CASSLAGEAYNEQFF.

The chain is built from TRBV30 and TRBJ1-1; maybe TRBD1 (5 bases). Germline CDR1 is GTSNPN and CDR2 is SVGIG (reference sequence). The CDR3 sequence is 14 residues long. Trimming took 7 bases from V and 2 from J, leaving 17 bases between them. CDR3 region: CALKDPTGNTEAFF. The DNA of the CDR3 is TGTGCCTTAAAGGACCCAACAGGAAACACTGAAGCTTTCTTT.

As for this clone: Its ends do not fully match the called genes, so a read error is possible. The V gene is TRBV2, the J gene TRBJ1-1; D is unclear. Germline lookup yields CDR1 SNHLY and CDR2 FYNNEI. This CDR3 region has 14 residues. CDR3 protein: CASSDGGRNAEAFF. As DNA, the CDR3 is TGTGCCAGCAGTGATGGAGGACGGAACGCTGAAGCTTTCTTT.

This clone was seen once. V and J are TRBV19 and TRBJ2-4; D is perhaps TRBD2 (6 bases). The ends were cut back, 3 bases at V and 9 bases at J, with 15 bases in the middle. CDR1 is LNHDA, CDR2 SQIVND, per germline (reference sequence). The CDR3 totals 14 residues. The CDR3 DNA is TGTGCCAGTAGTATTCCCGGGACTGGGGCCATTCAGTACTTC. It codes for CASSIPGTGAIQYF.

The V and J genes are TRBV6-1 and TRBJ2-1; 12 nucleotides align to TRBD2. This CDR3 contains 16 residues. Looked up from germline, CDR1 is MNHNS and CDR2 is SASEGT. V shed 4 bases and J 6 bases; nucleotides not matched to a gene: 7. In DNA form, the CDR3 reads TGTGCCAGCAGTGCCCGACTAGCGGGAGTTCCCAATGAGCAGTTCTTC. Translating gives CASSARLAGVPNEQFF.

The chain employs TRBV5-1 and TRBJ2-1, with 7 bases lining up with TRBD1. CDR3 size: 13 residues. The trim removed 0 bases at V and 12 bases at J, leaving 6 bases unmatched. Germline lookup yields CDR1 SGHRS and CDR2 YFSETQ. The CDR3 is CASSLDGDRRQFF. The CDR3 DNA reads TGCGCCAGCAGCTTGGACGGGGACAGACGGCAGTTCTTC.

The rearrangement uses TRBV29-1 and TRBJ2-3; TRBD2 aligns across 13 bases. Germline V gives CDR1 SQVTM, CDR2 ANQGSEA. V shed 3 bases and J 5 bases; nucleotides not matched to a gene: 5. This CDR3 comprises 15 residues. The CDR3 region has the DNA TGCAGCGTTGAGGGAGGACTAGCGGGAGTAGATACGCAGTATTTT. This encodes CSVEGGLAGVDTQYF.

The genes are TRBV6-6 and TRBJ1-1; D is unclear. The ends were cut back, 6 bases at V and 4 bases at J, with 12 bases in the middle. Germline V gene data show CDR1 as MNHNY and CDR2 as SVGAGI (reference sequence). The CDR3 spans 13 residues. The CDR3 loop reads CASRATEGTEAFF. In DNA form, the CDR3 reads TGTGCCAGCAGGGCAACAGAGGGCACTGAAGCTTTCTTT.

The chain recombines TRBV16 with TRBJ2-1; 7 bases line up with TRBD1. CDR1 is KGHSY, CDR2 FQNENV, per germline. The CDR3 length is 17 residues. The ends lost 6 bases at V and 6 bases at J; junction bases unmatched: 17. In DNA form, the CDR3 reads TGTGCCAGCAGTCACAAAAACACCAGGGGGAGTTCCAATGAGCAGTTCTTC. Translating it yields CASSHKNTRGSSNEQFF.

This chain connects TRBV19 to TRBJ1-4; TRBD1 agrees at 7 bases. This CDR3 is 14 amino acids long. V lost 2 bases to trimming and J lost 3 bases; unmatched junction nucleotides: 0. The germline V gene encodes CDR1 LNHDA and CDR2 SQIVND (reference sequence). The CDR3 spells CASSIQGANEKLFF. For the CDR3, the DNA is TGTGCCAGTAGTATACAGGGGGCTAATGAAAAACTGTTTTTT.

The CDR3 spells CASSVRLAGETQYF. CDR3 in DNA: TGTGCCAGCAGCGTAAGGCTAGCGGGAGAGACCCAGTACTTC. The chain couples TRBV9 to TRBJ2-5; 8 nucleotides line up with TRBD2. In germline, CDR1 is SGDLS, CDR2 YYNGEE. The CDR3 runs to 14 residues. V shed 1 base, J shed 4 bases, and the junction held 3 bases outside the gene matches. Full variable domain (rest looked up from reference TRBV9 and TRBJ2-5): DSGVTQTPKHLITATGQRVTLRCSPRSGDLSVYWYQQSLDQGLQFLIQYYNGEERAKGNILERFSAQQFPDLHSELNLSSLELGDSALYFCASSVRLAGETQYFGPGTRLLVL.

The V call is TRBV12-5, the J call TRBJ2-7; 7 nucleotides match TRBD2. V was clipped by 5 bases and J by 1 base; unmatched bases: 11. CDR3 length: 16 residues. Germline assignment: CDR1 LGHNT and CDR2 FRNRAP. The CDR3 region has the DNA TGTGCTAGTGGTCTACCCCGGCTAGCGGCATCCTACGAGCAGTACTTC. This sequence encodes CASGLPRLAASYEQYF.

The DNA for the CDR3 is TGTGCCTGGAGTAGGGGGGGCGGAAGCTCTGGAAACACCATATATTTT. This translates into CAWSRGGGSSGNTIYF. This chain connects TRBV30 to TRBJ1-3; perhaps TRBD1 as D (6 bases). Germline CDR1 reads GTSNPN; CDR2 reads SVGIG (reference sequence). This CDR3 comprises 16 residues. V shed 2 bases and J shed 0 bases, with 14 bases lying between them.

This clone was seen only once. V gene TRBV7-3 combines with J gene TRBJ2-6; 12 bases are a match to TRBD2. The germline V gene encodes CDR1 SGHTA and CDR2 FQGTGA. V gave up 5 bases and J gave up 4 bases; unmatched junction bases: 12. The CDR3 spans 19 residues. The DNA for the CDR3 is TGTGCCAGCAGCCCGCGACTAGCGGGAGTTTTGGGCGGGGCCAACGTCCTGACTTTC. It translates to CASSPRLAGVLGGANVLTF.

V usage is TRBV19 and J usage is TRBJ2-7; D remains ambiguous. This CDR3 contains 16 residues. Trimming stripped 0 bases from V and 2 bases from J, with 14 bases between. Germline V lookup: CDR1 LNHDA, CDR2 SQIVND (reference sequence). In DNA, the CDR3 is TGTGCCAGTAGTATAGATCCAGTCAGGTGGACCTACGAGCAGTACTTC. Protein product: CASSIDPVRWTYEQYF.